What follows describes a single TCR beta chain. Researchers ran the PCR with 60 Vbeta and 13 Jbeta primers. Measured with immunoSEQ multiplex PCR; TCRdb has only the in-frame clones, and not every one. The table shows some 150,000 clones, with about 80% occurring only once. The sample is drawn from a study of cytomegalovirus exposure and HLA in healthy donors. The material sequenced was PBMCs. This sequence was found in a woman aged 25-40 years in good health and CMV-seropositive.

This CDR3 is CAWSVQGTWDGYTF. CDR3 sequence (DNA): TGTGCCTGGAGTGTACAAGGGACATGGGATGGCTACACCTTC. This chain joins TRBV30 and TRBJ1-2, with TRBD1 as a possible D gene (6 bases). This CDR3 contains 14 residues. Germline assignment: CDR1 GTSNPN and CDR2 SVGIG (reference sequence). V gave up 0 bases and J gave up 6 bases, with 14 bases separating them.